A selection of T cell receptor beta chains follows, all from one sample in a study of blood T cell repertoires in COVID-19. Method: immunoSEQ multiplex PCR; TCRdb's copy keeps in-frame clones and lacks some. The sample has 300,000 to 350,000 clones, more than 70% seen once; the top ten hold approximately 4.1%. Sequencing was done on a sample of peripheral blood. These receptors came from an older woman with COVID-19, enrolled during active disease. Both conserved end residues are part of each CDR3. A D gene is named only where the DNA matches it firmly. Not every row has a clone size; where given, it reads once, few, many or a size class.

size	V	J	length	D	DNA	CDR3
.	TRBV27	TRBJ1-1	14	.	TGTGCCAGCAACCCCCTCGGCGGGGGGGCTGAAGCTTTCTTT	CASNPLGGGAEAFF
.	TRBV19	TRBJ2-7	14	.	TGTGCCAGTAGTAAGGGGACTTACACCTACGAGCAGTACTTC	CASSKGTYTYEQYF
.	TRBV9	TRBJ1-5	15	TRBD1	TGTGCCAGCAGCGCCTCCGGGACAGTTAATCAGCCCCAGCATTTT	CASSASGTVNQPQHF
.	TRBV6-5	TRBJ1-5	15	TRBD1	TGTGCCAGCAGTTACGGACAGGGCCGCAATCAGCCCCAGCATTTT	CASSYGQGRNQPQHF
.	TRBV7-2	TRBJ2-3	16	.	TGTGCCAGCAGCTTAGATGGGGGGGGGCACACAGATACGCAGTATTTT	CASSLDGGGHTDTQYF
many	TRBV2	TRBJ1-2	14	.	TGTGCCAGCAGTGGTCCCTCGGGGTTCGATGGCTACACCTTC	CASSGPSGFDGYTF
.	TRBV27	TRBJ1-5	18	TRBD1	TGTGCCAGCAGCCTAAGGGGACAGGCGATCTATAGCAATCAGCCCCAGCATTTT	CASSLRGQAIYSNQPQHF
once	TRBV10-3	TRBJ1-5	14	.	TGTGCCATCAGTGATCGGGTTAGCAATCAGCCCCAGCATTTT	CAISDRVSNQPQHF
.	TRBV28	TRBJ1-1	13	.	TGTGCCAGCAGTTCGGACAGTTTGGCTGAAGCTTTCTTT	CASSSDSLAEAFF
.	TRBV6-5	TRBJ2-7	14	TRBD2	TGTGCCAGCATGTCCGGGGGGGTGCCCTACGAGCAGTACTTC	CASMSGGVPYEQYF
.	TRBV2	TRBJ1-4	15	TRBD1	TGTGCCAGCAGTGACTCCGGGACAGGGGGGGAAAAACTGTTTTTT	CASSDSGTGGEKLFF
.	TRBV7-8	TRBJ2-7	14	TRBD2	TGTGCCAGCAACCCTGCGGCGGGGGGATCCGAGCAGTACTTC	CASNPAAGGSEQYF
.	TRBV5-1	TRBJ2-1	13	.	TGCGCCAGCAGCCCCTTTCCACTGCGGGAGCAGTTCTTC	CASSPFPLREQFF
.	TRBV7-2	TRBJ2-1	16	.	TGTGCCAGCAGCTTACTTGCCGGGGGTCCCTACAATGAGCAGTTCTTC	CASSLLAGGPYNEQFF
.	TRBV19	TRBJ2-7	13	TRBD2	TGTGCCAGTCGCGGGGGGGCTCGGTACGAGCAGTACTTC	CASRGGARYEQYF
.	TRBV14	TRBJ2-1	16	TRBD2	TGTGCCAGCAGCCAAGCGGGCCGGGGGGGCCAAAATGAGCAGTTCTTC	CASSQAGRGGQNEQFF
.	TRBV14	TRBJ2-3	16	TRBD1	TGTGCCAGCAGCCGAGGGACAGGGGGCCGTGCAGATACGCAGTATTTT	CASSRGTGGRADTQYF